This T cell receptor (beta chain) was observed in a study of shared clonotypes between healthy human individuals. Findings and limits, study-wide: Generation of non-shared clonotypes was less probable than generation of clonotypes shared by all four donors. Exclusively blood specimens were collected; tissue repertoires likely differ.

Notes on this clone: As yet, its antigen is unknown.

The data were produced by immunoSEQ multiplex PCR, yet TCRdb's version contains in-frame clones alone and is incomplete. The data contain around 2.5 million clones, over 85% of them singletons. Germline assignment: CDR1 LGHNA and CDR2 YSLEER. The junction had 5 bases not matched to a gene; V was cut back by 2 bases and J by 1 base. The CDR3 consists of 16 residues. The sequencing sample was made of naive CD4+ T cells from PBMCs. Described subset: CD45RA+ positively selected. The source of this sequence is a man aged 18 to 35 in good health. Some clones in this sample may be carry-over from other donors' samples. The genes are TRBV4-3 and TRBJ2-3; 8 nucleotides line up with TRBD1. CDR3 loop: CASSQTPGQGTDTQYF. In DNA form, the CDR3 reads TGCGCCAGCAGCCAAACGCCGGGACAGGGCACAGATACGCAGTATTTT.